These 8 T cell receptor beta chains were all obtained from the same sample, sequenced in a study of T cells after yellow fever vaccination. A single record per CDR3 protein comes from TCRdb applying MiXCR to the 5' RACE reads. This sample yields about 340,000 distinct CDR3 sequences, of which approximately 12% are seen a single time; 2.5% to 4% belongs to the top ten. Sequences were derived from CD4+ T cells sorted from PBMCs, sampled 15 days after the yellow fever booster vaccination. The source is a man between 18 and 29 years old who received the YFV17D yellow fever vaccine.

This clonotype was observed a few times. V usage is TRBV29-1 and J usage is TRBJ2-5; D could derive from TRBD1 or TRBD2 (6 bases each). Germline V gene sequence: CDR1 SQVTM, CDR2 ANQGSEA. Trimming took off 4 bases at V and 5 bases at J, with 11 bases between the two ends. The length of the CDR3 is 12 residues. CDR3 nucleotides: TGCAGCGTTGCTCAGGGGAGGGAGACCCAGTACTTC. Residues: CSVAQGRETQYF.

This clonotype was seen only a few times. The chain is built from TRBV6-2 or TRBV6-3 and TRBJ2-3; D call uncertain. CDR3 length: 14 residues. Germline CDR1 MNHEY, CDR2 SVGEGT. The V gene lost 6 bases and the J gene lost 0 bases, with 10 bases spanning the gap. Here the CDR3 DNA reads TGTGCCAGCAGGCAGCTTTCTAGCACAGATACGCAGTATTTT. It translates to CASRQLSSTDTQYF.

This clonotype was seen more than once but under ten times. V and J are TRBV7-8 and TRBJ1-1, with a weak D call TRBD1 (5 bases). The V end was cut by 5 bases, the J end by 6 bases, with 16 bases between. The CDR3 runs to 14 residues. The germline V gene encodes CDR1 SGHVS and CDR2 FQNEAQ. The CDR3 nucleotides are TGTGCCAGCAGCCCCCACCGGGACCCTCCTGAAGCTTTCTTT. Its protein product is CASSPHRDPPEAFF.

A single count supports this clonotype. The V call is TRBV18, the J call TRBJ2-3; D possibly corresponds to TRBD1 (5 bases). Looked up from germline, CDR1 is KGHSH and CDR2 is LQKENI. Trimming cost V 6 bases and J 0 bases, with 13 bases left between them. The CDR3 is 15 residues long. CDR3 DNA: TGTGCCAGCTCCCAACAGGCTTATAGCACAGATACGCAGTATTTT. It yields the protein CASSQQAYSTDTQYF.

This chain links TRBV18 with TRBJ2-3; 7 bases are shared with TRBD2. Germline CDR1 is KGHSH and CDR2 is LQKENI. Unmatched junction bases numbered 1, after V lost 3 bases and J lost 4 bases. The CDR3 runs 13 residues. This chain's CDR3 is CASSPGLPDTQYF. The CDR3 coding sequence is TGTGCCAGCTCACCGGGACTACCAGATACGCAGTATTTT.

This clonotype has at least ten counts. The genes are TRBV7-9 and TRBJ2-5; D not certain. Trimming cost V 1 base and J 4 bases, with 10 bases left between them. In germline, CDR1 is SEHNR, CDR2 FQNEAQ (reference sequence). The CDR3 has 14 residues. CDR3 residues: CASSLVPHRETQYF. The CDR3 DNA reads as TGTGCCAGCAGCTTAGTTCCCCACCGAGAGACCCAGTACTTC.

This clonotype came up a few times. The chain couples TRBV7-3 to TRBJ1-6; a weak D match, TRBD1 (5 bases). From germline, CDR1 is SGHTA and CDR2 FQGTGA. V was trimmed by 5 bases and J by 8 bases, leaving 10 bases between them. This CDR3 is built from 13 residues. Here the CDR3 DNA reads TGTGCCAGCAGCAATGGGGCTTATTCACCCCTCCACTTT. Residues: CASSNGAYSPLHF.

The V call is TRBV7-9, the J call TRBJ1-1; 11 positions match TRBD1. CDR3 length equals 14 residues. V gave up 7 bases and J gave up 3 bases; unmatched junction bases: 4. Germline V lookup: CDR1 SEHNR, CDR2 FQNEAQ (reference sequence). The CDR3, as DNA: TGTGCCAGCACCCCGGGACAGGGGGACACTGAAGCTTTCTTT. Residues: CASTPGQGDTEAFF.